This T cell receptor beta chain was identified in a study of cytomegalovirus exposure and HLA in healthy donors. Notes on the study in general: For most TCR beta V segments, an earlier analysis put the productive rate at about 90% or about 30% of the time.

V lost 3 bases and J lost 0, with 15 bases in between. The CDR3 has 15 amino acids. Per germline, CDR1 GTSNPN and CDR2 SVGIG (reference sequence). Use of 60 Vbeta and 13 Jbeta primers characterized the PCR. Clones were read by immunoSEQ multiplex PCR, and TCRdb kept only the in-frame ones, dropping some. Among some 130,000 clones listed, roughly three quarters were seen once. Concerning this clone: Its antigen is not known.

The rearrangement links TRBV30 to TRBJ2-7; a possible D gene is TRBD2 (5 bases). The sequencing sample was made of PBMCs. This TCR was sampled from a man younger than 35 in good health and CMV-seronegative. The CDR3 DNA reads as TGTGCCTGGAGCGACCCTAGCACCAGCTCCTACGAGCAGTACTTC. Residues: CAWSDPSTSSYEQYF.